These 18 T cell receptor beta chains were all obtained from the same sample, sequenced in a study of EBV T-cell therapy then PD-1 blockade in nasopharyngeal carcinoma. Treatment of the sample: AdE1-LMPpoly-expanded autologous EBV-specific T-cell therapy followed by anti-PD-1 nivolumab. No antigen has been assigned to these receptors. Measured with immunoSEQ multiplex PCR; TCRdb has only the in-frame clones, and not every one. The sample records about 22,000 clones, 82% being singletons. Sample: CD8+ T cells from blood, taken at day -245 from a patient whose treatment included autologous EBV-specific T cells and nivolumab. These TCRs come from a man between 35 and 55 years old with nasopharyngeal carcinoma.

The CDR3 nucleotides are TGTGCCAGCGGACGGGACAGTAGCACAGATACGCAGTATTTT. Its translation: CASGRDSSTDTQYF. The chain has TRBV6-4 and TRBJ2-3, with TRBD1 matching over 7 bases. J lost 0 bases, V lost 8 bases, and 5 bases had no gene match. This CDR3 comprises 14 residues. Looked up from germline, CDR1 is MRHNA and CDR2 is SNTAGT.

This chain connects TRBV5-8 to TRBJ1-1; 10 bases match TRBD1. Germline V gene data show CDR1 as SGHTS and CDR2 as YDEGEE. The CDR3 loop spans 15 amino acids. Unmatched junction bases numbered 2, after V lost 2 bases and J lost 1 base. The CDR3, as DNA: TGTGCCAGCAGCTTCCGGACAGGGGGGAACACTGAAGCTTTCTTT. This encodes CASSFRTGGNTEAFF.

The rearrangement uses TRBV5-5 and TRBJ1-2, with D maybe TRBD1 (6 bases). This CDR3 comprises 16 residues. Germline values: CDR1 SGHKS, CDR2 YYEKEE (reference sequence). Trimming took off 3 bases at V and 5 bases at J, with 20 bases between the two ends. The DNA for the CDR3 is TGTGCCAGCAGCTCCTCCTTTGGCAGGGGCTTGTATGGCTACACCTTC. Encoded protein: CASSSSFGRGLYGYTF.

This clone was seen a single time. The J gene is TRBJ2-7, the V gene TRBV28; a weak D match, TRBD1 (6 bases). CDR3 size: 13 residues. The germline gives CDR1 MDHEN, CDR2 SYDVKM. Trimming stripped 5 bases from V and 3 bases from J, with 11 bases between. CDR3: CASSTDSGYEQYF. The CDR3 DNA follows: TGTGCCAGCAGTACGGACAGCGGCTACGAGCAGTACTTC. The full variable domain, with the rest looked up from reference TRBV28 and TRBJ2-7, is DVKVTQSSRYLVKRTGEKVFLECVQDMDHENMFWYRQDPGLGLRLIYFSYDVKMKEKGDIPEGYSVSREKKERFSLILESASTNQTSMYLCASSTDSGYEQYFGPGTRLTVT.

J is TRBJ2-1 and V is TRBV9, with 10 bases fitting TRBD2. V shed 0 bases, J shed 0 bases, and the junction held 6 bases outside the gene matches. CDR1 SGDLS and CDR2 YYNGEE come from the germline V gene. This CDR3 has 18 amino acids. This CDR3 is CASSVAGVAGGSYNEQFF. The DNA of the CDR3 is TGTGCCAGCAGCGTAGCTGGGGTAGCGGGGGGCTCCTACAATGAGCAGTTCTTC.

In DNA form, the CDR3 reads TGTGCCAGCAGTTACCTCTGGGGGCACAATGAGCAGTTCTTC. Amino acid sequence: CASSYLWGHNEQFF. The chain is built from TRBV6-2 or TRBV6-3 and TRBJ2-1, with a tentative D call TRBD1 (6 bases). CDR1 is MNHEY and CDR2 is SVGEGT in the germline V gene. Trimming pared 2 bases from V and 5 bases from J, leaving 10 bases between. CDR3 length: 14 residues.

The CDR3 is CASSVEGDRGYEQYF. In nucleotides, the CDR3 is TGTGCCAGCAGCGTAGAGGGGGACAGGGGGTACGAGCAGTACTTC. The chain is built from TRBV9 and TRBJ2-7, with 11 bases that match TRBD1. Trimming removed 0 bases from V and 4 bases from J; junction bases left unmatched: 3. Germline loops: CDR1 SGDLS, CDR2 YYNGEE. The CDR3 sequence is 15 residues long.

Within the sample, this clone is medium-sized. CDR3 DNA: TGTGCCAGCAGACCGGGACTGGGAGGAAACACCATATATTTT. Protein product: CASRPGLGGNTIYF. This sequence joins TRBV28 and TRBJ1-3; D may be TRBD1 (5 bases). CDR1 MDHEN and CDR2 SYDVKM come from the germline V gene. Trimming left V 6 bases short and J 4 bases short, with 13 bases between. This CDR3 spans 14 amino acids.

The chain employs TRBV7-9 and TRBJ1-2, with D perhaps TRBD1 (5 bases). V was pared by 1 base and J by 6 bases, with 12 bases between. The CDR3 contains 14 residues. Germline V gives CDR1 SEHNR, CDR2 FQNEAQ (reference sequence). CDR3 residues: CASSLVGEENGYTF. The CDR3 DNA sequence: TGTGCCAGCAGCTTAGTAGGGGAGGAGAATGGCTACACCTTC.

This clone appeared a few times. V usage is TRBV15 and J usage is TRBJ1-5; D may be TRBD1 (5 bases). Germline V gene lookup returns CDR1 LNHNV and CDR2 YYDKDF (reference sequence). The CDR3 contains 13 residues. The V and J ends lost 3 bases and 4 bases respectively, with 7 bases between them. For the CDR3, the DNA is TGTGCCACCAGCAGGGGACCAAATCAGCCCCAGCATTTT. Translating gives CATSRGPNQPQHF.

The CDR3 protein is CASSLVGGGTDTQYF. The CDR3, as DNA: TGCGCCAGCAGCTTGGTCGGGGGCGGGACAGATACGCAGTATTTT. The chain uses TRBV5-1 and TRBJ2-3, with D possibly called TRBD1 or TRBD2 (6 bases each). The germline V gene encodes CDR1 SGHRS and CDR2 YFSETQ. V shed 0 bases and J shed 3 bases, with 11 bases lying between them. This CDR3 has 15 amino acids.

In this sample, this clone turned up once. The chain recombines TRBV6-5 with TRBJ2-7; D is perhaps TRBD1 (6 bases). The germline V gene has CDR1 MNHEY and CDR2 SVGAGI. V dropped 11 bases and J dropped 5 bases, with 22 bases sitting between them. The length of the CDR3 is 14 residues. This CDR3 reads CACCPGTPRDEQYF. CDR3 DNA: TGTGCCTGCTGTCCCGGGACACCACGAGACGAGCAGTACTTC.

This sequence joins TRBV27 and TRBJ1-1; D may be TRBD1 (6 bases). The CDR3 totals 15 residues. The V gene lost 5 bases and the J gene lost 1 base, with 14 bases spanning the gap. Germline V gene sequence: CDR1 MNHEY, CDR2 SMNVEV (reference sequence). The CDR3 here is CASSPRGRRNTEAFF. Here the CDR3 DNA reads TGTGCCAGCAGTCCCCGGGGGCGAAGGAACACTGAAGCTTTCTTT.

The gene calls are TRBV4-3 and TRBJ1-1, with TRBD1 as a possible D gene (6 bases). The CDR3 contains 19 residues. Germline V lookup: CDR1 LGHNA, CDR2 YSLEER. Between the trimmed V and J ends, which lost 0 bases and 0 bases, there was a span of 20 bases. Written as DNA, the CDR3 is TGCGCCAGCAGCCAAGATTGGGGGCAGGCTGCCCTCTTGAACACTGAAGCTTTCTTT. Protein sequence: CASSQDWGQAALLNTEAFF.

The rearrangement joins TRBV13 to TRBJ2-1, with 8 bases lining up with TRBD1. The V and J ends lost 5 bases and 10 bases, in that order; junction bases with no gene match: 16. Per germline, CDR1 PRHDT and CDR2 FYEKMQ (reference sequence). This CDR3 comprises 16 residues. This chain's CDR3 is CASSLGLNRGSGEQFF. CDR3 sequence (DNA): TGTGCCAGCAGCCTTGGACTTAACAGGGGGTCGGGCGAGCAGTTCTTC.

The chain recombines TRBV27 with TRBJ2-2, with 11 bases matching TRBD1. This CDR3 has 15 amino acids. CDR1 is MNHEY and CDR2 is SMNVEV in the germline V gene (reference sequence). Trimming cost V 5 bases and J 2 bases; bases outside gene matches: 1. The CDR3 sequence: CASSRTGGNTGELFF. DNA for the CDR3: TGTGCCAGCAGTCGGACAGGGGGCAACACCGGGGAGCTGTTTTTT.

The chain has TRBV4-1 and TRBJ1-3; no clear D gene. The length of the CDR3 is 15 residues. With 2 bases removed from V and 6 bases from J, the gap between germline ends came to 14 bases. The germline V gene has CDR1 MGHRA and CDR2 YSYEKL. The CDR3 nucleotides are TGCGCCAGCAGCCAAACCCGTGGCCTCTTAAACACCATATATTTT. It codes for CASSQTRGLLNTIYF.

The genes are TRBV2 and TRBJ1-5, with no clear D. Germline-derived CDR1 and CDR2 are SNHLY and FYNNEI. V lost 2 bases and J lost 2, with 7 bases in between. CDR3 length: 14 amino acids. The CDR3 spells CASSEIPGNQPQHF. CDR3 bases: TGTGCCAGCAGTGAAATTCCTGGCAATCAGCCCCAGCATTTT.